The 5 T cell receptor beta chains listed next were all sequenced from one sample in a study of cytomegalovirus exposure and HLA in healthy donors. The study ran its PCR with 60 Vbeta and 13 Jbeta primers. Profiled with immunoSEQ multiplex PCR; TCRdb holds only in-frame clones, not every one. The data show 200,000 to 250,000 clones, with almost 80% seen just once and 3.8% held by the top ten. Sequenced material: PBMCs. These receptors were obtained from a male donor in good health and CMV-seronegative.

A single count supports this clone. This chain uses TRBV6-6 with TRBJ2-3, with no clear D. Germline V gene data show CDR1 as MNHNY and CDR2 as SVGAGI (reference sequence). V lost 11 bases to trimming and J lost 0 bases, with 18 bases between them. CDR3 length: 15 residues. The CDR3 here is CASLGGEYSTDTQYF. As DNA, the CDR3 is TGTGCCTCGCTAGGTGGCGAGTATAGCACAGATACGCAGTATTTT.

This sequence joins TRBV7-9 and TRBJ2-3, with D possibly TRBD1 on 6 matching bases. The length of the CDR3 is 15 residues. V was clipped by 4 bases and J by 5 bases, with 16 bases between them. CDR1 is SEHNR, CDR2 FQNEAQ, per germline (reference sequence). CDR3 in amino acids: CASSWMGAGGDTQYF. Here the CDR3 DNA reads TGTGCCAGCAGCTGGATGGGGGCTGGGGGAGATACGCAGTATTTT.

Concerning this clone: Other DNA variants within this sample encode the same CDR3. The rearrangement joins TRBV4-1 to TRBJ2-2; maybe TRBD2 (6 bases). Between the trimmed V and J ends, which lost 3 bases and 2 bases, there was a span of 13 bases. The CDR3 extends over 16 amino acids. Germline values: CDR1 MGHRA, CDR2 YSYEKL. The CDR3 loop is CASSQGLAGNTGELFF. The CDR3 DNA sequence: TGCGCCAGCAGCCAGGGTCTGGCGGGAAACACCGGGGAGCTGTTTTTT.

The chain combines TRBV7-3 with TRBJ2-2; 9 positions match TRBD2. V lost 2 bases to trimming and J lost 6 bases; unmatched junction nucleotides: 16. The CDR3 is 19 amino acids. Germline CDR1 reads SGHTA; CDR2 reads FQGTGA. CDR3 nucleotide sequence: TGTGCCAGCAGCTTAGATGGGAGTCTAGCGGGGTTCTCATCCGGGGAGCTGTTTTTT. This sequence encodes CASSLDGSLAGFSSGELFF.

The rearrangement links TRBV6-5 to TRBJ2-5; tentative D call: TRBD2 (6 bases). V was clipped by 2 bases and J by 5 bases, with 12 bases between them. Germline loops: CDR1 MNHEY, CDR2 SVGAGI. The CDR3 runs to 14 residues. In DNA form, the CDR3 reads TGTGCCAGCAGTTACAGACTAGAGATGGAGACCCAGTACTTC. Translating it yields CASSYRLEMETQYF.